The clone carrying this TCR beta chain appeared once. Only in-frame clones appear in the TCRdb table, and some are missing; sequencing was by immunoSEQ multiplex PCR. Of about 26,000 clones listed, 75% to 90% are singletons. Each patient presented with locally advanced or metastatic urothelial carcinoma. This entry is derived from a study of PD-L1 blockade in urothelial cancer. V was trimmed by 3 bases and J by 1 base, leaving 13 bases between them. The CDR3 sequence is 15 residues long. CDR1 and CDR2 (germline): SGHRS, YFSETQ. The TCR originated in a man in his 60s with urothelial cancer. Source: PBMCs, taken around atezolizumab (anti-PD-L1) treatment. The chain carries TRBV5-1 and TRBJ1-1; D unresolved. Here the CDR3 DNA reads TGCGCCAGCAGCTATACCGGGTTCGCGAACACTGAAGCTTTCTTT. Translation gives CASSYTGFANTEAFF.